The 25 T cell receptor beta chains presented below share a single source sample, sequenced in a study of shared T cell receptors in the human thymus. Assay: immunoSEQ multiplex PCR; the TCRdb copy retains only in-frame clones and omits some. The sample yields 720,000 or so clones, roughly 88% seen once. This same sample was also taken into another study, of human thymus T cells.

Sequenced material: thymocytes. The receptors stem from a girl under three years old with a congenital heart defect.

The rearrangement joins TRBV28 to TRBJ1-2; tentatively, D is TRBD1 (5 bases). Trimming pared 2 bases from V and 3 bases from J, leaving 22 bases between. This CDR3 has 18 amino acids. Germline V gene data show CDR1 as MDHEN and CDR2 as SYDVKM. The DNA for the CDR3 is TGTGCCAGCAGTTTACGTAAGGTGACCAGGGCAGGATACTATGGCTACACCTTC. This codes for CASSLRKVTRAGYYGYTF.

V usage is TRBV5-6 and J usage is TRBJ2-7; D gene uncertain. From germline, CDR1 is SGHDT and CDR2 YYEEEE. The CDR3 is 15 residues long. With 5 bases removed from V and 2 bases from J, the gap between germline ends came to 17 bases. The CDR3 region is CASSINRSPTYEQYF. The DNA for the CDR3 is TGTGCCAGCAGTATTAACAGAAGCCCTACCTACGAGCAGTACTTC. The whole variable domain, remainder taken from reference TRBV5-6 and TRBJ2-7, is DAGVTQSPTHLIKTRGQQVTLRCSPKSGHDTVSWYQQALGQGPQFIFQYYEEEERQRGNFPDRFSGHQFPNYSSELNVNALLLGDSALYLCASSINRSPTYEQYFGPGTRLTVT.

V and J are TRBV19 and TRBJ2-7; TRBD2 matches 12 bases. Germline V gene data show CDR1 as LNHDA and CDR2 as SQIVND (reference sequence). CDR3 size: 17 residues. V lost 3 bases to trimming and J lost 6 bases; unmatched junction nucleotides: 12. This CDR3 is CASSILAGGPGSSEQYF. CDR3 coding DNA: TGTGCCAGTAGTATTCTAGCGGGGGGGCCGGGGTCGTCCGAGCAGTACTTC.

The chain links TRBV18 to TRBJ2-5; D is perhaps TRBD1 (6 bases). Deletions cut 3 bases from V and 4 bases from J, with 9 bases between. Germline CDR1 and CDR2: KGHSH and LQKENI. There are 13 residues in the CDR3. The CDR3 reads CASSPGARETQYF. For the CDR3, the DNA is TGTGCCAGCTCACCGGGGGCTAGAGAGACCCAGTACTTC.

This rearrangement joins TRBV28 to TRBJ2-2, with 11 nucleotides matching TRBD2. This CDR3 spans 18 amino acids. CDR1 is MDHEN, CDR2 SYDVKM, per germline. Losses at the gene ends were 3 bases for V and 1 base for J; bases not matched to a gene: 7. CDR3 protein: CASSFWLAGGLNTGELFF. The CDR3 DNA reads as TGTGCCAGCAGTTTCTGGCTAGCGGGGGGACTGAACACCGGGGAGCTGTTTTTT. Supplemented by reference TRBV28 and TRBJ2-2, the full variable domain reads DVKVTQSSRYLVKRTGEKVFLECVQDMDHENMFWYRQDPGLGLRLIYFSYDVKMKEKGDIPEGYSVSREKKERFSLILESASTNQTSMYLCASSFWLAGGLNTGELFFGEGSRLTVL.

The chain uses TRBV21-1 and TRBJ2-3; the DNA was not compared with TRBD1, the D call given in the table. TRBV21-1 is labeled a pseudogene. This CDR3 region has 18 residues. The CDR3 loop reads CASSKALPGVSGADTQYF. The CDR3 nucleotides are TGTGCCAGCAGCAAAGCGCTCCCAGGGGTAAGTGGGGCAGATACGCAGTATTTT.

Comments on this clone: Other DNA sequences in this specimen translate into the identical CDR3. V usage is TRBV20-1 and J usage is TRBJ1-2; weak D call: TRBD1 (6 bases). V was cut by 1 base and J by 8 bases, with 8 bases left in between. The CDR3 loop spans 11 amino acids. Looked up from germline, CDR1 is DFQATT and CDR2 is SNEGSKA (reference sequence). DNA of the CDR3: TGCAGTGCTAGAGGCAGGGGAGGCTACACCTTC. This gives the protein CSARGRGGYTF.

The chain uses TRBV6-1 and TRBJ1-2; no firm D call. Trimming took off 3 bases at V and 4 bases at J, with 6 bases between the two ends. The germline gives CDR1 MNHNS, CDR2 SASEGT. The CDR3 is 12 residues long. The CDR3 bases are TGTGCCAGCAGTGACTACAGCTATGGCTACACCTTC. It yields the protein CASSDYSYGYTF.

This chain connects TRBV7-8 to TRBJ2-7; 8 bases agree with TRBD1. V was pared by 3 bases and J by 3 bases, with 1 base of the junction left unmatched. CDR3 length: 13 amino acids. Germline V CDR1 and CDR2: SGHVS, FQNEAQ. Here the CDR3 reads CASSFTGGYEQYF. The CDR3 nucleotides read TGTGCCAGCAGCTTCACAGGGGGCTACGAGCAGTACTTC.

The V gene is TRBV12-5, the J gene TRBJ1-2, with 10 bases identical to TRBD1. The germline V gene encodes CDR1 LGHNT and CDR2 FRNRAP. V lost 3 bases and J lost 0; bases outside the gene matches: 13. The CDR3 runs 19 residues. The CDR3 reads CASGFDLVRDRGSNYGYTF. The CDR3 DNA reads TGTGCTAGTGGTTTCGACCTTGTCCGGGACAGGGGATCTAACTATGGCTACACCTTC.

The V call is TRBV10-1, the J call TRBJ1-1; D perhaps matches TRBD1 (5 bases). Trimming pared 4 bases from V and 5 bases from J, leaving 8 bases between. CDR3 length equals 12 residues. Per germline, CDR1 WNHNN and CDR2 SYGVQD (reference sequence). The chain's CDR3 is CASSAGGTEAFF. The DNA of the CDR3 is TGCGCCAGCAGTGCGGGGGGGACTGAAGCTTTCTTT.

This clone came up a few times. This chain links TRBV5-8 with TRBJ1-5, with D unresolved. The V gene lost 4 bases and the J gene lost 0 bases, with 17 bases spanning the gap. CDR3 size: 17 residues. Germline assignment: CDR1 SGHTS and CDR2 YDEGEE. CDR3 DNA sequence: TGTGCCAGCAGCGGTCCCCCCGCTAAATATAGCAATCAGCCCCAGCATTTT. Residues: CASSGPPAKYSNQPQHF. Variable domain in full (rest from reference TRBV5-8 and TRBJ1-5): EAGVTQSPTHLIKTRGQQATLRCSPISGHTSVYWYQQALGLGLQFLLWYDEGEERNRGNFPPRFSGRQFPNYSSELNVNALELEDSALYLCASSGPPAKYSNQPQHFGDGTRLSIL.

V gene TRBV4-3 combines with J gene TRBJ2-5; maybe TRBD1 (5 bases). This CDR3 is built from 13 residues. CDR1 is LGHNA and CDR2 is YSLEER in the germline V gene. The germline V and J ends were trimmed by 0 bases and 5 bases, with 7 bases remaining between them. As DNA, the CDR3 is TGCGCCAGCAGCCAAGAGCCAGGGGAGACCCAGTACTTC. This gives the protein CASSQEPGETQYF.

The CDR3 region is CASSQEWSGGGYMNTEAFF. In nucleotides, the CDR3 is TGCGCCAGCAGCCAAGAATGGTCGGGGGGCGGATACATGAACACTGAAGCTTTCTTT. The V gene is TRBV4-1, the J gene TRBJ1-1, with D possibly being TRBD1 (6 bases). Trimming took 0 bases from V and 0 from J, leaving 20 bases between them. The length of the CDR3 is 19 residues. The germline gives CDR1 MGHRA, CDR2 YSYEKL.

This sequence joins TRBV19 and TRBJ2-5, with 8 bases lining up with TRBD2. V shed 7 bases, J shed 3 bases, and the junction held 13 bases outside the gene matches. The germline gives CDR1 LNHDA, CDR2 SQIVND (reference sequence). CDR3 size: 16 residues. The CDR3 DNA reads as TGTGCCAGTACTGATTCCGGCGGGGGGACCGAAGAGACCCAGTACTTC. Residues: CASTDSGGGTEETQYF.

The V and J genes are TRBV28 and TRBJ1-3; tentatively, D is TRBD1 (5 bases). Looked up from germline, CDR1 is MDHEN and CDR2 is SYDVKM. The CDR3 contains 14 residues. V was pared by 3 bases and J by 1 base, with 7 bases between. CDR3 in DNA: TGTGCCAGCAGTTTGACAGATTCTGGAAACACCATATATTTT. Translation: CASSLTDSGNTIYF.

The J gene is TRBJ1-1, the V gene TRBV5-1, with a tentative D call TRBD1 (6 bases). Deletions cut 3 bases from V and 1 base from J, with 16 bases between. Germline lookup yields CDR1 SGHRS and CDR2 YFSETQ. The CDR3 covers 16 residues. The CDR3 coding sequence is TGCGCCAGCAGCTCCCCCCCCGGACAGTCGAACACTGAAGCTTTCTTT. Translation gives CASSSPPGQSNTEAFF.

The chain has TRBV6-5 and TRBJ2-3, with D tentatively TRBD1 (6 bases). The ends were cut back, 6 bases at V and 2 bases at J, with 12 bases in the middle. Germline V gene lookup returns CDR1 MNHEY and CDR2 SVGAGI. The CDR3 has 14 amino acids. The CDR3 coding sequence is TGTGCCAGCAGCAATACAGGGAACACAGATACGCAGTATTTT. This gives the protein CASSNTGNTDTQYF.

The V call is TRBV7-9, the J call TRBJ1-5; 10 positions match TRBD1. The CDR3 runs 17 residues. The J segment lost 0 bases and the V segment lost 4 bases, leaving 6 bases of the junction unmatched. Looked up from germline, CDR1 is SEHNR and CDR2 is FQNEAQ (reference sequence). In nucleotides, the CDR3 is TGTGCCAGCAGCTCGGGACAGGGGAAATATAGCAATCAGCCCCAGCATTTT. This sequence encodes CASSSGQGKYSNQPQHF.

The rearrangement joins TRBV12-5 to TRBJ1-1, with TRBD1 matching over 7 bases. J was trimmed by 3 bases and V by 5 bases; bases with no gene match: 18. Per germline, CDR1 LGHNT and CDR2 FRNRAP. The CDR3 is 18 residues long. The CDR3 DNA reads as TGTGCTAGTGGTGGACCGGGAACAGGGGCTTTTCCTGACACTGAAGCTTTCTTT. Protein: CASGGPGTGAFPDTEAFF.

The J gene is TRBJ1-5, the V gene TRBV19; maybe TRBD1 (6 bases). The CDR3 is 23 residues long. Germline CDR1 LNHDA, CDR2 SQIVND (reference sequence). Trimming took 3 bases from V and 7 from J, leaving 40 bases between them. CDR3 in DNA: TGTGCCAGTAGTATGGGTCTCCGGCTAAACCCTCCTTGGTGCACACCAGGGGAACAGCCCCAGCATTTT. Protein sequence: CASSMGLRLNPPWCTPGEQPQHF.

The rearrangement links TRBV13 to TRBJ1-1; D is unresolved. The CDR3 is 13 amino acids. Per germline, CDR1 PRHDT and CDR2 FYEKMQ (reference sequence). V lost 5 bases to trimming and J lost 2 bases, with 9 bases between them. For the CDR3, the DNA is TGTGCCAGCAGCCCTCCCCGTAACACTGAAGCTTTCTTT. Translation: CASSPPRNTEAFF. Drawing the rest from reference TRBV13 and TRBJ1-1, the complete variable domain is AAGVIQSPRHLIKEKRETATLKCYPIPRHDTVYWYQQGPGQDPQFLISFYEKMQSDKGSIPDRFSAQQFSDYHSELNMSSLELGDSALYFCASSPPRNTEAFFGQGTRLTVV.

The V gene is TRBV28, the J gene TRBJ1-3; no clear D gene. CDR3 size: 14 residues. CDR1 MDHEN and CDR2 SYDVKM come from the germline V gene. The V end lost 3 bases, the J end lost 4 bases, and 10 bases lay between the germline ends. Written as DNA, the CDR3 is TGTGCCAGCAGTTTCGAGCTTGAGGGAAACACCATATATTTT. This gives the protein CASSFELEGNTIYF. The full variable domain, in which reference TRBV28 and TRBJ1-3 provide the parts outside the CDR3, is DVKVTQSSRYLVKRTGEKVFLECVQDMDHENMFWYRQDPGLGLRLIYFSYDVKMKEKGDIPEGYSVSREKKERFSLILESASTNQTSMYLCASSFELEGNTIYFGEGSWLTVV.

J is TRBJ1-3 and V is TRBV4-1; a possible D gene is TRBD1 (5 bases). Trimming took off 1 base at V and 7 bases at J, with 5 bases between the two ends. Germline loops: CDR1 MGHRA, CDR2 YSYEKL. The CDR3 is 12 residues long. CDR3 in amino acids: CASSQAGNTIYF. CDR3 in DNA: TGCGCCAGCAGCCAAGCAGGGAACACCATATATTTT.

The chain links TRBV4-1 to TRBJ1-3; D perhaps matches TRBD1 (5 bases). The length of the CDR3 is 19 residues. The V and J ends lost 3 bases and 5 bases respectively, with 26 bases between them. Germline-derived CDR1 and CDR2 are MGHRA and YSYEKL. The CDR3 coding sequence is TGCGCCAGCAGCCAGCTGAGGGATTGGGTTCGGGACTACCGAAACACCATATATTTT. Translating it yields CASSQLRDWVRDYRNTIYF.